This entry describes one TCR beta chain. Trimming took 2 bases from V and 0 from J, leaving 10 bases between them. There are 15 residues in the CDR3. The entry originates in a study of T cell repertoires in cytomegalovirus infection. Looking at the study overall: It can be stated that public TCR beta signatures indicated CMV infection as well as a matching HLA type.

A single record per CDR3 protein comes from TCRdb applying MiXCR to the reads. Among more than 250,000 distinct CDR3 sequences listed, around 13% were seen once. This clonotype was obtained from a human donor in good health (CMV status not recorded). Some clones in this sample may be carry-over from other donors' samples. This rearrangement joins TRBV12-3 or TRBV12-4 to TRBJ1-1, with D tentatively TRBD1 (6 bases). The sample consisted of PBMCs. As DNA, the CDR3 is TGTGCCAGCAGTTTAAGGGACACCATGAACACTGAAGCTTTCTTT. The encoded protein is CASSLRDTMNTEAFF.